The 7 T cell receptor beta chains presented below share a single source sample, sequenced in a study of CD8+CD57+ T cells in acquired aplastic anemia. The study profiled TCR beta VDJ and CDR3 using genomic DNA as template. TCRdb itself ran the reads through MiXCR, one entry per CDR3 protein. There are over 15,000 distinct CDR3 sequences in the sample; 30% to 45% occur only once, and roughly 85% lies in the top ten. Study results and limitations: The diversity of CD8+CD57+ cells in patients was lower than that of total CD4+ and CD8+ pools.

Their cognate antigens are unknown. Patients chosen for sequencing had shown CD8+CD57+ cell expansion by flow cytometry. The sequenced material came from CD8+CD57+ T cells sorted from PBMCs. Subset given: bead-enriched CD8+CD57+ effector memory T cells from SAA patients. These receptor sequences come from a human donor with aplastic anemia.

This clonotype is a singleton in its sample. The chain joins TRBV7-9 to TRBJ1-1; 10 nucleotides line up with TRBD1. This CDR3 region has 15 residues. From germline, CDR1 is SEHNR and CDR2 FQNEAQ (reference sequence). Germline trimming cut 5 bases from V and 5 bases from J; bases unmatched to any gene: 8. The CDR3 loop reads CASSTGQGGVTEAFF. The CDR3 bases are TGTGCCAGCAGCACAGGACAGGGGGGGGTTACTGAAGCTTTCTTT.

This clonotype was counted a few times. The chain uses TRBV29-1 and TRBJ2-5; possible D gene TRBD1, 5 bases. Germline lookup yields CDR1 SQVTM and CDR2 ANQGSEA. Deletions cut 6 bases from V and 2 bases from J, with 19 bases between. The CDR3 sequence is 15 residues long. The CDR3 protein is CSVGSFDRRQETQYF. The CDR3 DNA reads as TGCAGCGTAGGAAGCTTTGACAGACGACAAGAGACCCAGTACTTC.

The rearrangement links TRBV20-1 to TRBJ2-5, with a possible D match to TRBD2 (6 bases). Germline loops: CDR1 DFQATT, CDR2 SNEGSKA (reference sequence). The CDR3 extends over 13 amino acids. Trimming removed 3 bases from V and 5 bases from J, with 13 bases in between. The CDR3 region is CSASGRSGETQYF. In nucleotides, the CDR3 is TGCAGTGCTAGCGGGAGATCAGGGGAGACCCAGTACTTC.

J is TRBJ2-1 and V is TRBV7-9, with 8 bases aligning to TRBD2. The CDR3 spans 13 residues. Germline V lookup: CDR1 SEHNR, CDR2 FQNEAQ (reference sequence). J was trimmed by 0 bases and V by 10 bases; bases with no gene match: 2. CDR3 loop: CATGTSSYNEQFF. CDR3 coding DNA: TGTGCCACCGGGACTAGCTCCTACAATGAGCAGTTCTTC.

This clonotype was recorded many times. The chain combines TRBV29-1 with TRBJ1-3; perhaps TRBD1 as D (6 bases). Trimming cost V 5 bases and J 4 bases, with 9 bases left between them. This CDR3 contains 12 residues. The V gene's germline CDR1 is SQVTM and CDR2 ANQGSEA. This CDR3 is CSVRTEGNTIYF. The CDR3 coding sequence is TGCAGCGTTAGGACAGAGGGAAACACCATATATTTT.

The chain links TRBV15 to TRBJ2-1; D may be TRBD2 (5 bases). Trimming removed 3 bases at V and 2 bases at J, with 14 bases between. The CDR3 is made up of 16 amino acids. CDR1 LNHNV and CDR2 YYDKDF come from the germline V gene (reference sequence). CDR3 in DNA: TGTGCCACCAGCAGCGGCACGGGAATACCCTACAATGAGCAGTTCTTC. Its protein product is CATSSGTGIPYNEQFF.

Turning to this clonotype: One end of the junction fails to match germline, which may point to a read error. CDR3 sequence (DNA): TGTGCCAGCAGCTTGGGAATCGGGACTAGAAATCACCCCCAGCATTTT. It yields the protein CASSLGIGTRNHPQHF. This chain connects TRBV7-3 to TRBJ1-5; the D gene is possibly TRBD1 (5 bases). Looked up from germline, CDR1 is SGHTA and CDR2 is FQGTGA. CDR3 length equals 16 residues. Together with reference TRBV7-3 and TRBJ1-5, the CDR3 gives the full variable domain: GAGVSQTPSNKVTEKGKYVELRCDPISGHTALYWYRQSLGQGPEFLIYFQGTGAADDSGLPNDRFFAVRPEGSVSTLKIQRTERGDSAVYLCASSLGIGTRNHPQHFGDGTRLSIL.